What follows are 22 T cell receptor beta chains derived from one specimen sequenced in a study of early T cells in non-severe SARS-CoV-2 infection. MiXCR was run by TCRdb on the 5' RACE reads, yielding one entry per CDR3 protein. This table has tens of thousands of distinct CDR3 sequences, around 20% appearing once. The sample here was whole blood, taken at baseline. These TCRs come from an adult who was a healthcare worker with PCR-confirmed SARS-CoV-2 infection or an uninfected control (not recorded which).

This clonotype was picked up a small number of times. The V call is TRBV29-1, the J call TRBJ1-1; 8 bases map to TRBD1. Germline V gives CDR1 SQVTM, CDR2 ANQGSEA. The ends lost 7 bases at V and 10 bases at J; junction bases unmatched: 17. This CDR3 is built from 14 residues. The CDR3 is CSARPGTGEKGAFF. CDR3 nucleotide sequence: TGCAGCGCCCGTCCCGGGACAGGAGAAAAAGGAGCTTTCTTT.

This clonotype was counted only a few times. The chain couples TRBV24-1 to TRBJ2-6; 9 bases agree with TRBD1. Per germline, CDR1 KGHDR and CDR2 SFDVKD. CDR3 length: 17 residues. V lost 4 bases to trimming and J lost 5 bases; unmatched junction nucleotides: 8. In nucleotides, the CDR3 is TGTGCCACCAGTGAGCACCGGGACAGGGTCCGGGCCAACGTCCTGACTTTC. Its translation is CATSEHRDRVRANVLTF.

This clonotype was picked up a small number of times. The chain carries TRBV14 and TRBJ1-1; no reliable D call. Per germline, CDR1 SGHDN and CDR2 FVKESK. V was pared by 5 bases and J by 0 bases, with 10 bases between. This CDR3 has 14 residues. This CDR3 reads CASSFTPLNTEAFF. DNA of the CDR3: TGTGCCAGCAGCTTCACCCCGTTGAACACTGAAGCTTTCTTT.

The rearrangement joins TRBV6-1 to TRBJ1-2; D unclear. The CDR3 extends over 14 amino acids. Trimming removed 3 bases from V and 0 bases from J, with 8 bases in between. Germline V gene data show CDR1 as MNHNS and CDR2 as SASEGT. This CDR3 reads CASSENGANYGYTF. The CDR3 nucleotides read TGTGCCAGCAGTGAGAACGGAGCTAACTATGGCTACACCTTC.

The V call is TRBV12-3 or TRBV12-4, the J call TRBJ2-5; the D gene is possibly TRBD2 (6 bases). V lost 7 bases to trimming and J lost 7 bases, with 16 bases between them. CDR3 length: 13 amino acids. In DNA, the CDR3 is TGTGCCAGCACCTCGAGCGGGCCAGGGACCCAGTACTTC. Its protein product is CASTSSGPGTQYF.

The chain recombines TRBV11-2 with TRBJ2-7, with D possibly TRBD2 on 7 matching bases. The CDR3 runs to 15 residues. Germline V CDR1 and CDR2: SGHAT, FQNNGV. With 3 bases removed from V and 6 bases from J, the gap between germline ends came to 18 bases. The CDR3 coding sequence is TGTGCCAGCAGCTTGGGGGGGCGCGGGGCCGGCGAGCAGTACTTC. Its protein is CASSLGGRGAGEQYF.

This clonotype came up a few times. The chain uses TRBV7-2 and TRBJ2-3, with TRBD2 as a possible D gene (5 bases). V lost 6 bases and J 2 bases, leaving 15 bases between the germline ends. Per the germline V gene, CDR1 is SGHTA and CDR2 is FQGNSA. The length of the CDR3 is 15 residues. The CDR3 protein is CASRPSASFTDTQYF. The CDR3 DNA is TGTGCCAGCAGGCCTTCGGCTAGCTTCACAGATACGCAGTATTTT.

The CDR3 reads CASSQSQEGAWLDTQYF. CDR3 in DNA: TGTGCCAGCTCCCAATCTCAGGAGGGGGCTTGGCTAGATACGCAGTATTTT. The chain combines TRBV18 with TRBJ2-3; a possible D gene is TRBD1 (7 bases). Deletions cut 6 bases from V and 5 bases from J, with 24 bases between. CDR3 length: 17 residues. CDR1 and CDR2 (germline): KGHSH, LQKENI.

This clonotype was counted between two and nine times. The CDR3 protein is CASSLSGTGGVETQYF. The CDR3 DNA sequence: TGTGCCAGCAGCCTCTCCGGGACAGGGGGCGTGGAGACCCAGTACTTC. J is TRBJ2-5 and V is TRBV9, with 12 positions matching TRBD1. V was pared by 4 bases and J by 5 bases, with 9 bases of the junction left unmatched. In germline, CDR1 is SGDLS, CDR2 YYNGEE. The CDR3 has 16 amino acids.

This clonotype was counted between two and nine times. The gene calls are TRBV6-2 or TRBV6-3 and TRBJ2-7; 8 bases map to TRBD2. This CDR3 has 14 amino acids. V gave up 6 bases and J gave up 2 bases; unmatched junction bases: 6. CDR1 and CDR2 from the germline V gene are MNHEY and SVGEGT. CDR3 sequence reads: CASSEAGVAYEQYF. The CDR3 DNA reads TGTGCCAGCAGCGAAGCGGGGGTGGCCTACGAGCAGTACTTC.

This clonotype has more than one count but fewer than ten. The chain couples TRBV19 to TRBJ2-1, with 7 bases fitting TRBD2. V gave up 4 bases and J gave up 2 bases; unmatched junction bases: 8. This CDR3 contains 16 residues. The germline gives CDR1 LNHDA, CDR2 SQIVND (reference sequence). CDR3 sequence (DNA): TGTGCCAGTAGTAAATCTAGCGGACCACCCTACAATGAGCAGTTCTTC. Translated: CASSKSSGPPYNEQFF. Full variable domain (remainder filled in from reference TRBV19 and TRBJ2-1): DGGITQSPKYLFRKEGQNVTLSCEQNLNHDAMYWYRQDPGQGLRLIYYSQIVNDFQKGDIAEGYSVSREKKESFPLTVTSAQKNPTAFYLCASSKSSGPPYNEQFFGPGTRLTVL.

The chain couples TRBV2 to TRBJ1-2, with 8 bases lining up with TRBD1. V lost 9 bases and J lost 3; bases outside the gene matches: 15. The CDR3 spans 16 residues. CDR1 and CDR2 from the germline V gene are SNHLY and FYNNEI. CDR3 residues: CARMGTGNQGDYGYTF. The CDR3 nucleotides read TGTGCCAGGATGGGGACAGGCAATCAGGGCGACTATGGCTACACCTTC.

This clonotype has more than one count but fewer than ten. The chain is built from TRBV30 and TRBJ2-6; D unclear. This CDR3 comprises 15 residues. V gave up 0 bases and J gave up 0 bases, with 6 bases separating them. Germline loops: CDR1 GTSNPN, CDR2 SVGIG (reference sequence). This CDR3 reads CAWSVRASGANVLTF. For the CDR3, the DNA is TGTGCCTGGAGTGTGCGAGCCTCTGGGGCCAACGTCCTGACTTTC. The full variable domain, in which reference TRBV30 and TRBJ2-6 provide the parts outside the CDR3, is SQTIHQWPATLVQPVGSPLSLECTVEGTSNPNLYWYRQAAGRGLQLLFYSVGIGQISSEVPQNLSASRPQDRQFILSSKKLLLSDSGFYLCAWSVRASGANVLTFGAGSRLTVL.

This chain connects TRBV7-6 to TRBJ2-2, with D perhaps matching TRBD2 (6 bases). The germline gives CDR1 SGHVS, CDR2 FNYEAQ. Trimming removed 5 bases from V and 0 bases from J, with 13 bases in between. This CDR3 is 16 amino acids long. The CDR3 spells CASSRTSPANTGELFF. The CDR3 coding sequence is TGTGCCAGCAGCCGCACTAGCCCCGCGAACACCGGGGAGCTGTTTTTT.

The V gene is TRBV29-1, the J gene TRBJ1-2, with no clear D. Germline V lookup: CDR1 SQVTM, CDR2 ANQGSEA. The V end was cut by 6 bases, the J end by 8 bases, with 16 bases between. The CDR3 totals 12 residues. CDR3 sequence: CSVIPSPGGYTF. The CDR3 coding sequence is TGCAGCGTCATACCCTCCCCGGGAGGCTACACCTTC.

This clonotype was counted only a few times. The gene calls are TRBV5-1 and TRBJ2-5; 12 positions agree with TRBD2. The V gene's germline CDR1 is SGHRS and CDR2 YFSETQ. V was clipped by 4 bases and J by 2 bases; unmatched bases: 3. The CDR3 sequence is 15 residues long. CDR3 region: CASSPGLAGQETQYF. The CDR3 DNA sequence: TGCGCCAGCAGCCCTGGACTAGCGGGGCAAGAGACCCAGTACTTC. The whole variable domain, remainder taken from reference TRBV5-1 and TRBJ2-5, is KAGVTQTPRYLIKTRGQQVTLSCSPISGHRSVSWYQQTPGQGLQFLFEYFSETQRNKGNFPGRFSGRQFSNSRSEMNVSTLELGDSALYLCASSPGLAGQETQYFGPGTRLLVL.

The J gene is TRBJ2-1, the V gene TRBV30; no clear D gene. The length of the CDR3 is 12 residues. V gave up 0 bases and J gave up 9 bases, with 9 bases separating them. Germline values: CDR1 GTSNPN, CDR2 SVGIG (reference sequence). For the CDR3, the DNA is TGTGCCTGGAGTGTGAAAAGGAGTGAGCAGTTCTTC. It specifies CAWSVKRSEQFF.

In this sample, this clonotype turned up a few times. The chain joins TRBV7-2 to TRBJ2-1; D remains unclear. The V end lost 8 bases, the J end lost 8 bases, and 19 bases lay between the germline ends. Per germline, CDR1 SGHTA and CDR2 FQGNSA. This CDR3 comprises 14 residues. CDR3 bases: TGTGCCAGCGGACCACAAAGGATATCCGATGAGCAGTTCTTC. Residues: CASGPQRISDEQFF. The whole variable domain, filled in from reference TRBV7-2 and TRBJ2-1, reads GAGVSQSPSNKVTEKGKDVELRCDPISGHTALYWYRQSLGQGLEFLIYFQGNSAPDKSGLPSDRFSAERTGGSVSTLTIQRTQQEDSAVYLCASGPQRISDEQFFGPGTRLTVL.

This clonotype was observed a handful of times. CDR3: CASSGQGPTENYGYTF. The CDR3 coding sequence is TGTGCCAGCTCGGGACAGGGTCCCACCGAGAACTATGGCTACACCTTC. The rearrangement uses TRBV18 and TRBJ1-2, with TRBD1 identical over 9 bases. The CDR3 has 16 amino acids. Germline V lookup: CDR1 KGHSH, CDR2 LQKENI. Unmatched junction bases numbered 10, after V lost 6 bases and J lost 2 bases.

This clonotype was counted a few times. This chain uses TRBV18 with TRBJ2-3; 8 bases are a match to TRBD2. This CDR3 spans 17 amino acids. Germline lookup yields CDR1 KGHSH and CDR2 LQKENI. Trimming at V came to 1 base and at J to 0 bases, leaving 6 bases not matched to a gene. CDR3 residues: CASSPQAGDSSTDTQYF. CDR3 in DNA: TGTGCCAGCTCACCACAAGCGGGAGACTCTAGCACAGATACGCAGTATTTT.

This chain uses TRBV13 with TRBJ1-4; D is possibly TRBD1 (5 bases). The germline CDR1 and CDR2 sequences are PRHDT and FYEKMQ (reference sequence). The CDR3 runs to 13 residues. Trimming removed 3 bases at V and 8 bases at J, with 10 bases between. The CDR3 region is CASSLQRGEKLFF. In DNA, the CDR3 is TGTGCCAGCAGCTTGCAGCGGGGGGAAAAACTGTTTTTT.

The gene calls are TRBV6-2 or TRBV6-3 and TRBJ2-1; 7 bases agree with TRBD2. V was pared by 7 bases and J by 0 bases, with 3 bases of the junction left unmatched. Germline assignment: CDR1 MNHEY and CDR2 SVGEGT. The CDR3 totals 14 residues. The CDR3 sequence is CASTIAGSYNEQFF. The CDR3 DNA reads TGTGCCAGCACCATAGCGGGCTCCTACAATGAGCAGTTCTTC.